This passage covers 10 T cell receptor beta chains from one sample sequenced in a study of human T cells and chemical hapten exposure. MiXCR, run by TCRdb on the RACE reads, gives a single entry per CDR3 protein. Here the sample spans 200,000 to 300,000 distinct CDR3 sequences, approximately 8.6% being singletons. Specified time point: pre-sensitization, week 0. Treatment meaning: therapeutic diphenylcyclopropenone sensitization with weekly scalp DPC. The sequencing used whole blood, collected in connection with sensitization to the hapten diphenylcyclopropenone (DPC). The receptors were gathered from a woman aged 35 to 49 with alopecia areata. Some clones in this sample may be carry-over from other donors' samples.

The gene calls are TRBV6-5 and TRBJ2-7; D might be TRBD2 (6 bases). The ends were cut back, 0 bases at V and 4 bases at J, with 10 bases in the middle. This CDR3 comprises 14 residues. Germline assignment: CDR1 MNHEY and CDR2 SVGAGI. CDR3 nucleotide sequence: TGTGCCAGCAGTTACTCGGCGGGGCGGTACGAGCAGTACTTC. Its protein product is CASSYSAGRYEQYF.

This clonotype was observed a few times. The genes are TRBV20-1 and TRBJ2-1, with 8 bases lining up with TRBD2. CDR3 length: 14 residues. Germline loops: CDR1 DFQATT, CDR2 SNEGSKA (reference sequence). Unmatched junction bases numbered 3, after V lost 2 bases and J lost 3 bases. The DNA for the CDR3 is TGCAGTGCTAGACCACTAGCGGACTACAATGAGCAGTTCTTC. It codes for CSARPLADYNEQFF.

This clonotype was counted a few times. The chain employs TRBV28 and TRBJ2-3; D is unclear. V lost 6 bases, J lost 2 bases, and 9 bases lay in between. CDR3 length equals 13 residues. In germline, CDR1 is MDHEN, CDR2 SYDVKM. This chain's CDR3 is CASRAHHTDTQYF. The CDR3 DNA reads TGTGCCAGCAGAGCTCACCACACAGATACGCAGTATTTT.

V is TRBV4-1 and J is TRBJ1-5; weak D call: TRBD1 (5 bases). The germline V gene has CDR1 MGHRA and CDR2 YSYEKL. V was cut by 1 base and J by 6 bases, with 25 bases left in between. The CDR3 runs 19 residues. The chain's CDR3 is CASSQVGTGLGKSSQPQHF. CDR3 coding DNA: TGCGCCAGCAGCCAAGTTGGGACGGGACTTGGGAAATCAAGTCAGCCCCAGCATTTT.

This rearrangement joins TRBV19 to TRBJ2-5; D may be TRBD2 (6 bases). The V end lost 7 bases, the J end lost 5 bases, and 17 bases lay between the germline ends. The CDR3 extends over 14 amino acids. Germline V gene data show CDR1 as LNHDA and CDR2 as SQIVND (reference sequence). The CDR3 nucleotides read TGTGCCAGTAAGTCGTCGTCCGCGGGGGAGACCCAGTACTTC. Translation gives CASKSSSAGETQYF.

This clonotype appeared many times. V and J are TRBV6-2 or TRBV6-3 and TRBJ2-1, with 14 nucleotides matching TRBD2. V was clipped by 6 bases and J by 6 bases; unmatched bases: 7. Per germline, CDR1 MNHEY and CDR2 SVGEGT. The CDR3 sequence is 16 residues long. CDR3 sequence: CASRPGLAGVGNEQFF. The CDR3 region has the DNA TGTGCCAGCAGACCGGGACTAGCGGGAGTAGGCAATGAGCAGTTCTTC.

This clonotype turned up a few times. This chain links TRBV9 with TRBJ1-5, with D uncertain. The V gene's germline CDR1 is SGDLS and CDR2 YYNGEE. The CDR3 length is 16 residues. V shed 4 bases and J shed 6 bases, with 20 bases lying between them. The CDR3 DNA follows: TGTGCCAGCAGCCAGCAACCAGACTCAGGCGGTCAGCCCCAGCATTTT. Translation gives CASSQQPDSGGQPQHF.

This clonotype came up a few times. The chain is built from TRBV5-4 and TRBJ1-1; unclear D gene. The CDR3 is made up of 13 amino acids. V shed 2 bases and J shed 0 bases, with 5 bases lying between them. Germline CDR1 SGHNT, CDR2 YYREEE (reference sequence). CDR3 amino acids: CASSFELNTEAFF. In nucleotides, the CDR3 is TGTGCCAGCAGCTTTGAATTGAACACTGAAGCTTTCTTT.

The table lists this clonotype with many counts. The chain combines TRBV7-2 with TRBJ2-1; the match to TRBD2 covers 11 bases. The V and J ends lost 3 bases and 9 bases, in that order; junction bases with no gene match: 10. This CDR3 comprises 16 residues. Germline V gene sequence: CDR1 SGHTA, CDR2 FQGNSA. The CDR3 DNA reads TGTGCCAGCAGCTTTAGCGGGAGGGCCCTTCGCACTGAGCAGTTCTTC. Its translation is CASSFSGRALRTEQFF. Full variable domain (missing parts from reference TRBV7-2 and TRBJ2-1): GAGVSQSPSNKVTEKGKDVELRCDPISGHTALYWYRQSLGQGLEFLIYFQGNSAPDKSGLPSDRFSAERTGGSVSTLTIQRTQQEDSAVYLCASSFSGRALRTEQFFGPGTRLTVL.

In this sample, this clonotype turned up a few times. The chain carries TRBV16 and TRBJ1-2, with 7 bases identical to TRBD1. The V segment lost 0 bases and the J segment 1 base; nucleotides outside the gene matches: 8. The germline CDR1 and CDR2 sequences are KGHSY and FQNENV. The length of the CDR3 is 17 residues. DNA for the CDR3: TGTGCCAGCAGCCAATCAACCGGGACAGCGGATAACTATGGCTACACCTTC. Protein: CASSQSTGTADNYGYTF.